This entry lists 17 T cell receptor beta chains sequenced from one sample in a study of T cell repertoires in cytomegalovirus infection. These receptors have no known antigen. A single record per CDR3 protein comes from TCRdb applying MiXCR to the reads. The sample includes around 800,000 distinct CDR3 sequences, about 33% of them seen just once. Sequences were derived from cultured CD8+ T cells from PBMCs, sampled from culture after CMV antigen stimulation. These receptors were collected from a human donor in good health (CMV status not recorded). Some clones in this sample may be carry-over from other donors' samples.

The chain employs TRBV20-1 and TRBJ2-3; a weak D match, TRBD2 (7 bases). In germline, CDR1 is DFQATT, CDR2 SNEGSKA (reference sequence). The CDR3 totals 16 residues. Trimming stripped 6 bases from V and 2 bases from J, with 21 bases between. CDR3 nucleotide sequence: TGCAGTGCCCGGGGGGTACAGGGTAGCCTCACAGATACGCAGTATTTT. This sequence encodes CSARGVQGSLTDTQYF.

The V and J genes are TRBV6-1 and TRBJ2-3, with 8 positions matching TRBD2. CDR1 is MNHNS, CDR2 SASEGT, per germline. After removal of 8 bases from V and 6 bases from J, the junction contained 19 bases not matched to a gene. CDR3 length equals 17 residues. The CDR3 is CASALLTSGLVGDTQYF. CDR3 DNA: TGTGCCAGCGCTCTCCTAACATCGGGACTAGTGGGTGATACGCAGTATTTT.

J is TRBJ1-1 and V is TRBV4-3; 7 bases match TRBD1. Unmatched junction bases numbered 7, after V lost 3 bases and J lost 6 bases. Looked up from germline, CDR1 is LGHNA and CDR2 is YSLEER. CDR3 length equals 14 residues. CDR3 sequence: CASSQGDRAPEAFF. The CDR3 DNA reads TGCGCCAGCAGCCAGGGAGACAGGGCCCCTGAAGCTTTCTTT.

A few counts support this clonotype. The chain employs TRBV5-6 and TRBJ2-2; D is tentatively TRBD1 or TRBD2 (5 bases each). V was pared by 5 bases and J by 5 bases, with 19 bases between. The CDR3 covers 16 residues. Germline values: CDR1 SGHDT, CDR2 YYEEEE. The DNA for the CDR3 is TGTGCCAGCAGTTCCTCCGGGACCCTTGGGACCGGGGAGCTGTTTTTT. Encoded protein: CASSSSGTLGTGELFF.

A few counts support this clonotype. The chain has TRBV4-3 and TRBJ2-2; D is unclear. The CDR3 covers 15 residues. Trimming removed 0 bases at V and 4 bases at J, with 9 bases between. CDR1 is LGHNA, CDR2 YSLEER, per germline. CDR3 nucleotide sequence: TGCGCCAGCAGCCAAGATACAGCCGGCACCGGGGAGCTGTTTTTT. This gives the protein CASSQDTAGTGELFF.

The chain carries TRBV7-9 and TRBJ1-4, with TRBD1 matching over 7 bases. With 5 bases clipped from V and 5 bases from J, the junction kept 5 bases outside the gene matches. The germline V gene has CDR1 SEHNR and CDR2 FQNEAQ (reference sequence). This CDR3 is 14 amino acids long. CDR3 protein: CASSPTGRNEKLFF. The CDR3 coding sequence is TGTGCCAGCAGCCCGACAGGGCGCAATGAAAAACTGTTTTTT.

This clonotype occurred once. V gene TRBV12-3 or TRBV12-4 combines with J gene TRBJ1-2, with D perhaps TRBD1 (6 bases). Trimming left V 1 base short and J 0 bases short, with 9 bases between. This CDR3 is built from 15 residues. In nucleotides, the CDR3 is TGTGCCAGCAGTTTAGACGAGGGGGCTAACTATGGCTACACCTTC. Its translation is CASSLDEGANYGYTF.

V is TRBV6-5 and J is TRBJ1-1, with D unclear. The V and J ends lost 0 bases and 6 bases respectively, with 14 bases between them. The CDR3 covers 15 residues. Germline V gene sequence: CDR1 MNHEY, CDR2 SVGAGI. CDR3 protein: CASSYSSGTAPEAFF. DNA of the CDR3: TGTGCCAGCAGTTACTCGTCAGGTACAGCCCCTGAAGCTTTCTTT.

The chain couples TRBV6-5 to TRBJ1-2, with TRBD1 matching 7 bases. CDR1 and CDR2 (germline): MNHEY, SVGAGI. The ends lost 5 bases at V and 8 bases at J; junction bases unmatched: 8. The CDR3 loop spans 13 amino acids. The CDR3 protein is CASSPQGRKGYTF. CDR3 coding DNA: TGTGCCAGCAGTCCACAGGGGCGGAAAGGCTACACCTTC.

This clonotype was seen a few times. The gene calls are TRBV6-1 and TRBJ1-4; D unclear. Germline V CDR1 and CDR2: MNHNS, SASEGT. CDR3 length: 15 residues. V gave up 3 bases and J gave up 0 bases, with 8 bases separating them. This CDR3 reads CASSEWPATNEKLFF. In DNA form, the CDR3 reads TGTGCCAGCAGTGAGTGGCCAGCAACTAATGAAAAACTGTTTTTT.

The chain uses TRBV25-1 and TRBJ2-2; no definite D call. V was shortened by 4 bases and J by 3 bases, with 6 bases between the two germline ends. CDR3 length equals 13 residues. Per germline, CDR1 MGHDK and CDR2 SYGVNS. CDR3 DNA: TGTGCCAGCAGTGTCCGGGACACCGGGGAGCTGTTTTTT. Translation gives CASSVRDTGELFF.

This clonotype was counted ten times or more. The chain combines TRBV7-2 with TRBJ2-7, with TRBD1 as a possible D gene (6 bases). The germline CDR1 and CDR2 sequences are SGHTA and FQGNSA. The CDR3 runs to 14 residues. Trimming cost V 0 bases and J 7 bases, with 13 bases left between them. For the CDR3, the DNA is TGTGCCAGCAGCTTAGCGGACAGTCTACGGGAGCAGTACTTC. Translating it yields CASSLADSLREQYF. The whole variable domain, remainder taken from reference TRBV7-2 and TRBJ2-7, is GAGVSQSPSNKVTEKGKDVELRCDPISGHTALYWYRQSLGQGLEFLIYFQGNSAPDKSGLPSDRFSAERTGGSVSTLTIQRTQQEDSAVYLCASSLADSLREQYFGPGTRLTVT.

This chain uses TRBV2 with TRBJ2-1; TRBD2 aligns across 11 bases. Germline CDR1 reads SNHLY; CDR2 reads FYNNEI. This CDR3 has 18 amino acids. J gave up 2 bases and V 4 bases, and 10 bases lay outside the gene matches. The DNA for the CDR3 is TGTGCCAGCAGTGGTGACCCTAGCGGGGGGTCTCCCTACAATGAGCAGTTCTTC. Residues: CASSGDPSGGSPYNEQFF.

This chain uses TRBV20-1 with TRBJ2-5; the D is unclear. This CDR3 is built from 14 residues. CDR1 DFQATT and CDR2 SNEGSKA come from the germline V gene (reference sequence). The V and J ends lost 0 bases and 5 bases respectively, with 13 bases between them. The CDR3 DNA is TGCAGTGCTAGAGATCGTGTGTTTGTGGAGACCCAGTACTTC. Encoded protein: CSARDRVFVETQYF.

The chain joins TRBV27 to TRBJ2-3; possible D gene TRBD2, 5 bases. Trimming removed 5 bases at V and 2 bases at J, with 14 bases between. The CDR3 extends over 15 amino acids. Germline V gene lookup returns CDR1 MNHEY and CDR2 SMNVEV (reference sequence). The chain's CDR3 is CASSETGTYTDTQYF. In nucleotides, the CDR3 is TGTGCCAGCAGTGAGACGGGAACCTACACAGATACGCAGTATTTT.

This clonotype has a count of ten or more. The DNA of the CDR3 is TGTGCCAGCAGCCCTGCGGGGGGCGGCGAGCAGTACTTC. As protein: CASSPAGGGEQYF. The rearrangement joins TRBV7-6 to TRBJ2-7, with 8 bases lining up with TRBD2. This CDR3 region has 13 residues. After removal of 5 bases from V and 6 bases from J, the junction contained 6 bases not matched to a gene. CDR1 and CDR2 from the germline V gene are SGHVS and FNYEAQ.

This clonotype has more than one count but fewer than ten. This chain uses TRBV20-1 with TRBJ2-7; possibly TRBD1 or TRBD2 for D (5 bases each). Trimming removed 3 bases at V and 0 bases at J, with 15 bases between. This CDR3 has 15 residues. Germline loops: CDR1 DFQATT, CDR2 SNEGSKA (reference sequence). DNA for the CDR3: TGCAGTGCTAGGACCGGGACGGATAGCTCCTACGAGCAGTACGTC. It codes for CSARTGTDSSYEQYV.